The sequence of this T cell receptor beta chain was determined in a study of blood T cell repertoires in COVID-19. Study-level information: Donors in the United States, Italy and Spain gave samples during acute or convalescent COVID-19. Sources were T cells, B-cell-depleted T cells, or PBMCs; the material itself was cDNA or gDNA.

Original handling: Amplification with reference gene primers provided the estimates of nucleated cell counts. Repertoires were generated with immunoSEQ multiplex PCR, while TCRdb's copy carries only in-frame clones and drops some. The V and J calls and clone size come from that table; D and trimming were worked out from the DNA. The sample carries about 110,000 clones, around 84% recorded once. Germline values: CDR1 MNHEY, CDR2 SMNVEV (reference sequence). The CDR3 is 14 amino acids. With 4 bases clipped from V and 3 bases from J, the junction kept 5 bases outside the gene matches. The sequencing input was peripheral blood. This sequence was found in a human donor in a cohort sampled during active COVID-19. The rearrangement joins TRBV27 to TRBJ2-7; TRBD1 agrees at 8 bases. CDR3 loop: CASSSDRENYEQYF. The CDR3 region has the DNA TGTGCCAGCAGTTCGGACAGGGAGAACTACGAGCAGTACTTC.